In this sample, the clone carrying this T cell receptor (beta chain) turned up once. Amplified TCR beta CDR3 regions were obtained using RNA transcripts as template. RT-PCR was first run with HTBI primers, then multiplex PCR in a second round. From the multiplex PCR reads, TCRdb called clonotypes with MiXCR, one entry per CDR3 protein. This repertoire shows under 250,000 distinct CDR3 sequences, 20% to 25% found once; its top ten account for roughly 45%. With 3 bases clipped from V and 6 bases from J, the junction kept 5 bases outside the gene matches. In germline, CDR1 is KGHDR, CDR2 SFDVKD. This CDR3 is built from 14 residues. These data originate in a study of Graves' ophthalmopathy and Graves' hyperthyroidism.

The V gene is TRBV24-1, the J gene TRBJ2-7; 9 bases agree with TRBD1. What was sequenced was peripheral blood. The receptor comes from a woman aged 45-65 years with Graves' ophthalmopathy. The CDR3 loop reads CATSDTWTGAEQYF. Here the CDR3 DNA reads TGTGCCACCAGTGATACGTGGACAGGGGCCGAGCAGTACTTC.